This TCR beta chain was documented in a study of regulatory T cells in long-lasting Graves disease (TCRdb year 2021). Background for the entire study: Persistent Graves' disease meant more than 5 years of antithyroid drug treatment with TSH receptor autoantibodies that stayed positive. Patients with persistent Graves' disease were compared with patients with newly diagnosed Graves' disease using TCR sequencing and RNA sequencing of peripheral blood. The study was conducted in China and was registered as a clinical trial. A total of around 35 samples were covered by TCR sequencing, comprising some 13 persistent and around 20 newly diagnosed Graves' disease patients. In the clinical cohort, patients with persistent Graves' disease had used antithyroid drugs for an average of roughly ten years. Paper-wide results and their limitations: Only peripheral blood was studied, because thyroid tissue, the primary lesion, was inaccessible. More public clonotypes were shared among persistent patients (fewer than 3,000) than among newly diagnosed patients (approximately 1,000). As a limitation, the authors acknowledged that the small sample size may reduce accuracy. Preferential use of TRBV28, TRBJ1-2 and TRBJ2-5 was observed in persistent disease, whereas TRBV20-1 and TRBJ2-1 were favored in newly diagnosed disease. Persistent Graves' disease patients showed lower TCR Shannon entropy and fewer highly expanded clones than newly diagnosed patients, suggesting clonal expansion. Only the TCR beta chain was sequenced and analyzed.

This clonotype was counted ten times or more. Its antigen specificity is not known. No base-level quality is on record; no much larger clone is a single base apart. Interpreted using the paper, the time point label stands for: persistent/refractory GD, antithyroid drugs over 5 years with positive TRAb. For both TCR sequencing and RNA sequencing, RNA was extracted from PBMCs in TRIzol. The diagnosis of Graves' disease was made according to American Thyroid Association guidelines. Patients for the study were recruited at an endocrinology department in Xi'an, China. Each patient gave about 10 milliliters of peripheral blood, collected in an EDTA anticoagulant tube. PBMCs were isolated by Ficoll Paque Plus density gradient separation without further T cell sorting. An Agilent 2100 Bioanalyzer and agarose gel were used to assess RNA quality, and a NanoDrop 2000 was used to measure RNA concentration. The library was built by means of multiplex PCR. The instrument given in TCRdb is Illumina HiSeq 4000. To build TCR beta libraries, CDR3 regions were amplified by Arm-PCR using iRepertoire HTBI primers. PCR products were gel purified before sequencing. The authors' analysis ran thus. A total of around 66 TRBV and some 15 TRBJ segments were identified across samples and were used for gene usage analysis of CDR3 amino acid clonotypes. Filtered high-quality paired reads were merged into contigs using COPE and FqMerger. BLAST was used to align contigs to IMGT TRBV, TRBD and TRBJ reference genes, and CDR3 was defined according to IMGT. Any clonotype with a frequency above 0.1% was classified as a highly expanded clone. Shannon entropy was used to measure repertoire diversity, and the Gini coefficient was used to measure V-J evenness. Public clonotypes were defined as clonotypes shared by more than one individual. The raw public data were reprocessed by TCRdb itself: fastp quality trimming at Q25, MiXCR clonotype calling, in-frame beta chains only. CDR3 protein sequences are deduplicated, and each keeps its most common genes and DNA. The V and J calls, along with clone size, are taken from TCRdb and not from the paper's own processing. Within this sample are around 460,000 distinct CDR3 sequences, with roughly 23% of them counted one time only. The ten largest clones take up under 15% of the sample.

At the junction V is shortened by 9 bases and J by 3 bases, with 11 bases in between. The CDR1 and CDR2 encoded by the germline V gene are MDHEN and SYDVKM. The CDR3 holds 13 amino acids from the cysteine to the phenylalanine. Of the read, only the CDR3 DNA is kept; its 39 bases are in frame from base 1. The chain joins TRBV28 to TRBJ1-4; a confident D gene designation cannot be given. The receptor comes from a female donor with Graves disease. The sequencing used peripheral blood mononuclear cells (PBMCs), collected when the disease was refractory, from a patient treated with antithyroid drugs. CDR3 loop: CASTGEPNEKLFF. The bases read TGTGCCAGTACGGGCGAGCCTAATGAAAAACTGTTTTTT.